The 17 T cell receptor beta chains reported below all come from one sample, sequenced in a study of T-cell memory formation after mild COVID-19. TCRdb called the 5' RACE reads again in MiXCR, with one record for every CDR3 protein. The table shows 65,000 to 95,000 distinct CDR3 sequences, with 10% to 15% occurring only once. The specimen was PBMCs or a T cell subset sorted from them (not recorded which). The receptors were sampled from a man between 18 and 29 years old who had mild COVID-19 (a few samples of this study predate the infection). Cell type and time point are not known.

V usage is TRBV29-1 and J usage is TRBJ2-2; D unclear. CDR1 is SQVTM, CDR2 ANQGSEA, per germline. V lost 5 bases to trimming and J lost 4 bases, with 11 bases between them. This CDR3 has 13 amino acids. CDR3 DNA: TGCAGCGTTCTCTACAGCTCCACCGGGGAGCTGTTTTTT. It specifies CSVLYSSTGELFF.

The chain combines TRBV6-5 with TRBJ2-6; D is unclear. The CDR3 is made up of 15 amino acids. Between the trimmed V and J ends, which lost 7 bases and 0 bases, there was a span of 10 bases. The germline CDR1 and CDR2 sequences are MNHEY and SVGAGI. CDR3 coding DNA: TGTGCCAGCAACCCAGACCCCTCTGGGGCCAACGTCCTGACTTTC. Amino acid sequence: CASNPDPSGANVLTF.

CDR3 coding DNA: TGTGCCAGCAGCCAAGAGGGGCGGGGTAGCACAGATACGCAGTATTTT. It yields the protein CASSQEGRGSTDTQYF. The chain links TRBV3-1 to TRBJ2-3, with a tentative D call TRBD2 (6 bases). CDR1 is LGHDT and CDR2 is YNNKEL in the germline V gene (reference sequence). The V gene lost 0 bases and the J gene lost 0 bases, with 10 bases spanning the gap. This CDR3 is 16 amino acids long.

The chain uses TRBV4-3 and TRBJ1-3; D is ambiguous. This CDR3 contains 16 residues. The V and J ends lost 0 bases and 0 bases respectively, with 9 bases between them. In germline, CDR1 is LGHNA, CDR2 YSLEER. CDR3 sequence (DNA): TGCGCCAGCAGCCAAGATCGTGGGAGCTCTGGAAACACCATATATTTT. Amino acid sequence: CASSQDRGSSGNTIYF.

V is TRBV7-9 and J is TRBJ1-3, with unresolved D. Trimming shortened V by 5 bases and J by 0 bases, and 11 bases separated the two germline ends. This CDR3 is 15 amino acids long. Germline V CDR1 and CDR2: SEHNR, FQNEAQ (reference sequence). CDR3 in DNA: TGTGCCAGCAGCCCGGCCGTGGCCTCTGGAAACACCATATATTTT. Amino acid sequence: CASSPAVASGNTIYF.

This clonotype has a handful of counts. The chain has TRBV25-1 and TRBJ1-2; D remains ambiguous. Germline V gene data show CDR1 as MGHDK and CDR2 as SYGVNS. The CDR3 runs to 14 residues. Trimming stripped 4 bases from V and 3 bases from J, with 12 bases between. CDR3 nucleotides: TGTGCCAGCAGTGGGGAAGCAATCCACTATGGCTACACCTTC. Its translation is CASSGEAIHYGYTF.

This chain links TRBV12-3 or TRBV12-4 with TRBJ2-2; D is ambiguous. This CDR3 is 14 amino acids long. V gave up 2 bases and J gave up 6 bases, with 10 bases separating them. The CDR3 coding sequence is TGTGCCAGCAGTTTAATTCCAGACGCCGGGGAGCTGTTTTTT. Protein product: CASSLIPDAGELFF.

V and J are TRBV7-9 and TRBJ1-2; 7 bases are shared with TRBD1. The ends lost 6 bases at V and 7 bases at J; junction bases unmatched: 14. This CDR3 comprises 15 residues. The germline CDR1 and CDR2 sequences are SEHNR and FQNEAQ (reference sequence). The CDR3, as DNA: TGTGCCAGCAGTCAATCGGGACAGCTCCAGGGTGGCTACACCTTC. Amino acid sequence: CASSQSGQLQGGYTF.

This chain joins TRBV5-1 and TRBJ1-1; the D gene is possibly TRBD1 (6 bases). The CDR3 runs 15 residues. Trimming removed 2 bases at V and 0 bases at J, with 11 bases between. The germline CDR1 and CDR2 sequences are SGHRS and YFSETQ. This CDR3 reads CASSFGRGLNTEAFF. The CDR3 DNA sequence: TGCGCCAGCAGCTTTGGCAGGGGTCTGAACACTGAAGCTTTCTTT.

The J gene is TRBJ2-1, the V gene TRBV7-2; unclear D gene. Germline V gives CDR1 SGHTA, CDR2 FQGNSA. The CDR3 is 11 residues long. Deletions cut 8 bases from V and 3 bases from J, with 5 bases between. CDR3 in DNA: TGTGCCAGCCTCGACTACAATGAGCAGTTCTTC. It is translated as CASLDYNEQFF.

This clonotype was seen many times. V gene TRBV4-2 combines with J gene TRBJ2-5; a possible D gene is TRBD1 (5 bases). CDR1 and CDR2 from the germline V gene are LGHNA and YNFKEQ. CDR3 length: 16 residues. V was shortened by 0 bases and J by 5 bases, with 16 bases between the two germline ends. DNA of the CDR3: TGTGCCAGCAGCCAAGACCTGGGGCCCCTACGGGAGACCCAGTACTTC. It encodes CASSQDLGPLRETQYF.

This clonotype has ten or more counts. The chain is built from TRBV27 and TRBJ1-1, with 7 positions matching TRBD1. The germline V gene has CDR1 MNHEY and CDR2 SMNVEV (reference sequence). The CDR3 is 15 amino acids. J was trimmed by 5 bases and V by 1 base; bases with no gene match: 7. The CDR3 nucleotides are TGTGCCAGCAGTTTATTTACAGGGGTGGAAACTGAAGCTTTCTTT. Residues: CASSLFTGVETEAFF.

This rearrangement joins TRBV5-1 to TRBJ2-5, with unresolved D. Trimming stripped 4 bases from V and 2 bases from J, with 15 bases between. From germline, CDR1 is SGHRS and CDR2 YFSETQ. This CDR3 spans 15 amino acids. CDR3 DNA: TGCGCCAGCAGCCCAGGTTCATCGGGTCAAGAGACCCAGTACTTC. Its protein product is CASSPGSSGQETQYF. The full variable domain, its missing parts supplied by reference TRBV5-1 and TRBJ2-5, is KAGVTQTPRYLIKTRGQQVTLSCSPISGHRSVSWYQQTPGQGLQFLFEYFSETQRNKGNFPGRFSGRQFSNSRSEMNVSTLELGDSALYLCASSPGSSGQETQYFGPGTRLLVL.

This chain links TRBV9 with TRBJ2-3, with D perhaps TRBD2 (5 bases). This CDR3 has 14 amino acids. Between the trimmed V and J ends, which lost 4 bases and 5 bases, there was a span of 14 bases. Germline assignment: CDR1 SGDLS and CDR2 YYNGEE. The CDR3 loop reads CASSTRTRQDTQYF. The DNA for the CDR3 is TGTGCCAGCAGCACCCGGACTCGCCAAGATACGCAGTATTTT.

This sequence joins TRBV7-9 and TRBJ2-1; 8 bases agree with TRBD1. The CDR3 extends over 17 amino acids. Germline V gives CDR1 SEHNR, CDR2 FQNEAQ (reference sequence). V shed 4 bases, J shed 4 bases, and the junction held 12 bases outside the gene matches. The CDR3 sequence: CASSSDLRGQAYNEQFF. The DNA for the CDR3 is TGTGCCAGCAGCTCTGACCTTCGGGGACAGGCTTACAATGAGCAGTTCTTC.

The DNA of the CDR3 is TGTGCCAGCAGTTTAGCCCTCGGACTCCGGAACACTGAAGCTTTCTTT. It translates to CASSLALGLRNTEAFF. J is TRBJ1-1 and V is TRBV27; no firm D call. V dropped 2 bases and J dropped 1 base, with 14 bases sitting between them. Germline values: CDR1 MNHEY, CDR2 SMNVEV (reference sequence). The CDR3 consists of 16 residues.

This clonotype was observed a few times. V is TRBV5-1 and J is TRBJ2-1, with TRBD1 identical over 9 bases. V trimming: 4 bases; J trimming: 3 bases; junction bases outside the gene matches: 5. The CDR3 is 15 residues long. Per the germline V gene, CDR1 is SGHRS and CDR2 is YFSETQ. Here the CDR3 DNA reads TGCGCCAGCAGCCGCACGGGACAGGGCTACAATGAGCAGTTCTTC. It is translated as CASSRTGQGYNEQFF.